The TCR beta chain under discussion was sequenced for a study of T cells in Graves' hyperthyroidism and ophthalmopathy. Study-level points and caveats: From stable hyperthyroidism, ophthalmopathy was set apart by a 13 V-J model. Model predictions of ophthalmopathy came a median around 6.5 months before onset.

Germline CDR1 DFQATT, CDR2 SNEGSKA (reference sequence). The CDR3 is made up of 11 amino acids. Trimming shortened V by 3 bases and J by 6 bases, and 9 bases separated the two germline ends. TCR beta CDR3 sequences were amplified from RNA transcripts. Primed by the HTBI set, a first-round RT-PCR was run on the TCR CDR3. From the multiplex PCR reads, TCRdb called clonotypes with MiXCR, one entry per CDR3 protein. Seen here are about 200,000 distinct CDR3 sequences, around 19% observed once, and the top ten hold around 47%. If no ophthalmopathy progression occurred within 18 months, Graves' hyperthyroidism was stable. Subjects aged 18 to 65 presented with newly diagnosed hyperthyroidism of less than 2 months' duration. This clonotype came up many times. Its antigen remains unidentified.

This receptor was identified in a man aged 40-49 years with Graves' hyperthyroidism. The gene calls are TRBV20-1 and TRBJ2-7; D not resolved. Material: blood. This CDR3 reads CSASAAGEQYF. In DNA form, the CDR3 reads TGCAGTGCTAGTGCAGCCGGCGAGCAGTACTTC.